One sample yielded the 10 T cell receptor beta chains listed below, sequenced in a study of a mutant IDH1 vaccine in newly diagnosed glioma. Time point in this sample: week 5, during vaccination. Doses consisted of 300 ug of mutant IDH1 20-mer peptide each, paired with topical imiquimod. Their recognized antigens are unknown. The assay was immunoSEQ multiplex PCR, and TCRdb's table has in-frame clones only and misses some. The table includes about 60,000 clones, around 80% detected once. The source was PBMCs, collected from a glioma patient whose treatment included an IDH1 peptide vaccine. The receptors originated from a woman between 45 and 60 years old with glioma.

This rearrangement joins TRBV6-1 to TRBJ1-2; no reliable D call. Trimming took 8 bases from V and 2 from J, leaving 9 bases between them. Germline CDR1 MNHNS, CDR2 SASEGT. The length of the CDR3 is 12 residues. CDR3 sequence: CASRTLNYGYTF. CDR3 in DNA: TGTGCCAGCCGAACGCTAAACTATGGCTACACCTTC.

The chain uses TRBV5-4 and TRBJ1-5; tentative D call: TRBD1 (6 bases). The CDR3 spans 15 residues. Trimming left V 0 bases short and J 2 bases short, with 9 bases between. CDR1 SGHNT and CDR2 YYREEE come from the germline V gene (reference sequence). The CDR3 sequence: CASSLGGPGNQPQHF. CDR3 in DNA: TGTGCCAGCAGCTTGGGGGGGCCGGGCAATCAGCCCCAGCATTTT. Filled out from reference TRBV5-4 and TRBJ1-5, the complete variable domain reads ETGVTQSPTHLIKTRGQQVTLRCSSQSGHNTVSWYQQALGQGPQFIFQYYREEENGRGNFPPRFSGLQFPNYSSELNVNALELDDSALYLCASSLGGPGNQPQHFGDGTRLSIL.

The chain carries TRBV6-6 and TRBJ2-6, with 7 bases lining up with TRBD1. The trim removed 5 bases at V and 9 bases at J, leaving 7 bases unmatched. This CDR3 spans 14 amino acids. Germline V gene lookup returns CDR1 MNHNY and CDR2 SVGAGI (reference sequence). The CDR3 region is CASSLQGPYNVLTF. The CDR3 region has the DNA TGTGCCAGCAGTCTACAGGGGCCCTACAACGTCCTGACTTTC.

V and J are TRBV11-2 and TRBJ1-1; a possible D gene is TRBD1 (6 bases). The germline CDR1 and CDR2 sequences are SGHAT and FQNNGV. Between the trimmed V and J ends, which lost 0 bases and 5 bases, there was a span of 13 bases. The CDR3 is 15 residues long. The CDR3 spells CASSLDSGARTEAFF. DNA of the CDR3: TGTGCCAGCAGCTTAGACTCGGGGGCAAGGACTGAAGCTTTCTTT.

The chain links TRBV5-5 to TRBJ2-3, with D possibly matching TRBD2 (5 bases). This CDR3 spans 17 amino acids. Germline values: CDR1 SGHKS, CDR2 YYEKEE (reference sequence). V was shortened by 2 bases and J by 3 bases, with 19 bases between the two germline ends. The CDR3 protein is CASSLSWGALLTDTQYF. CDR3 bases: TGTGCCAGCAGCTTAAGTTGGGGAGCACTATTGACAGATACGCAGTATTTT.

This chain joins TRBV9 and TRBJ2-3, with TRBD1 as a possible D gene (5 bases). Germline V CDR1 and CDR2: SGDLS, YYNGEE. V was clipped by 0 bases and J by 0 bases, with 8 bases between them. This CDR3 contains 15 residues. The CDR3 is CASSVGGGSTDTQYF. The CDR3 region has the DNA TGTGCCAGCAGCGTAGGGGGCGGCAGCACAGATACGCAGTATTTT.

This CDR3 reads CASSPNGYVPRGTYNEQFF. In DNA, the CDR3 is TGTGCCAGCAGTCCTAATGGGTACGTACCCCGAGGCACCTACAATGAGCAGTTCTTC. The chain recombines TRBV2 with TRBJ2-1; D is ambiguous. Trimming shortened V by 5 bases and J by 2 bases, and 25 bases separated the two germline ends. The CDR3 is made up of 19 amino acids. Germline CDR1 and CDR2: SNHLY and FYNNEI. Together with reference TRBV2 and TRBJ2-1, the CDR3 gives the full variable domain: EPEVTQTPSHQVTQMGQEVILRCVPISNHLYFYWYRQILGQKVEFLVSFYNNEISEKSEIFDDQFSVERPDGSNFTLKIRSTKLEDSAMYFCASSPNGYVPRGTYNEQFFGPGTRLTVL.

J is TRBJ1-6 and V is TRBV7-8; the D gene is possibly TRBD1 (5 bases). V lost 0 bases to trimming and J lost 8 bases, with 8 bases between them. The CDR3 is 14 amino acids. The germline gives CDR1 SGHVS, CDR2 FQNEAQ. The DNA of the CDR3 is TGTGCCAGCAGCTTAGCGGGAGGGGATTCACCCCTCCACTTT. It encodes CASSLAGGDSPLHF.

This chain connects TRBV7-3 to TRBJ1-6; 9 bases align to TRBD1. CDR3 size: 14 residues. The germline gives CDR1 SGHTA, CDR2 FQGTGA. Trimming at V came to 4 bases and at J to 9 bases, leaving 4 bases not matched to a gene. The CDR3: CASSSGQGASPLHF. The CDR3 DNA reads TGTGCCAGCAGCTCGGGACAGGGTGCTTCACCCCTCCACTTT.

This chain uses TRBV27 with TRBJ2-7, with D perhaps TRBD2 (5 bases). The ends were cut back, 6 bases at V and 4 bases at J, with 13 bases in the middle. This CDR3 has 13 residues. Germline CDR1 MNHEY, CDR2 SMNVEV (reference sequence). CDR3 bases: TGTGCCAGCAGCCGGACGGGGATATACGAGCAGTACTTC. It yields the protein CASSRTGIYEQYF.